The present T cell receptor beta chain was sequenced within a study of CD8+ T cells in alopecia areata. This clone was found once. Specified treatment: oral pan-JAK inhibitor, 5-10 mg twice daily. V lost 4 bases, J lost 5 bases, and 9 bases stayed unmatched. Per the germline V gene, CDR1 is MGHRA and CDR2 is YSYEKL. This CDR3 contains 15 residues. The sequencing template was cDNA reverse transcribed from extracted RNA. Sequencing used immunoSEQ multiplex PCR; TCRdb keeps in-frame clones, though not all of them. The sample consists of 150,000 or so clones, roughly 63% of them appearing once. The clonotype was recovered from a human donor with alopecia areata. The rearrangement uses TRBV4-1 and TRBJ1-2; 8 bases align to TRBD1. The sample in question was CD4+ T cells sorted from blood, obtained between weeks 55 and 70, from a patient treated with tofacitinib. The CDR3 is CASSPPGQDGYGYTF. DNA for the CDR3: TGCGCCAGCAGCCCTCCGGGACAGGATGGATATGGCTACACCTTC.